A single sample gave rise to the 23 T cell receptor beta chains below, sequenced in a study of OX40 agonist ivuxolimab in advanced cancers. The method was immunoSEQ multiplex PCR; TCRdb's version includes in-frame clones alone and lacks a portion of them. The table includes more than 65,000 clones, more than 85% detected once. Sequenced here: CD4+ or CD8+ T cells sorted from blood, sampled in a trial of the OX40 agonist ivuxolimab. The receptors shown here come from an adult with an advanced solid tumor such as melanoma, head and neck, liver or kidney cancer.

CDR3 coding DNA: TGTGCCAGCAGTTATGGCGAGGACTATGGCTACACCTTC. It translates to CASSYGEDYGYTF. The V and J genes are TRBV6-5 and TRBJ1-2; D remains unclear. Germline values: CDR1 MNHEY, CDR2 SVGAGI. Trimming left V 3 bases short and J 3 bases short, with 8 bases between. The length of the CDR3 is 13 residues.

The genes are TRBV6-6 and TRBJ2-7; TRBD2 aligns across 11 bases. The CDR3 sequence is 14 residues long. Germline V lookup: CDR1 MNHNY, CDR2 SVGAGI (reference sequence). Trimming removed 6 bases from V and 4 bases from J; junction bases left unmatched: 5. Here the CDR3 DNA reads TGTGCCAGCAGCCTAGCGGGGGGCGGATACGAGCAGTACTTC. It is translated as CASSLAGGGYEQYF.

The chain couples TRBV11-3 to TRBJ1-1; 7 bases line up with TRBD1. The CDR3 length is 15 residues. V was clipped by 5 bases and J by 3 bases; unmatched bases: 9. Germline V gives CDR1 SGHNT, CDR2 YENEEA. The chain's CDR3 is CASSARGQPDTEAFF. The CDR3 DNA follows: TGTGCCAGCAGCGCCCGGGGACAGCCGGACACTGAAGCTTTCTTT.

This chain connects TRBV7-2 to TRBJ1-1; 8 bases fit TRBD1. V gave up 5 bases and J gave up 12 bases; unmatched junction bases: 11. Germline assignment: CDR1 SGHTA and CDR2 FQGNSA. The CDR3 runs to 13 residues. The CDR3 bases are TGTGCCAGCAGCGGACAGGGTACCCTCGGGCCTTTCTTT. This encodes CASSGQGTLGPFF.

The sample holds one count of this clone. Other nucleotide sequences from this sample produce the same CDR3. The rearrangement links TRBV7-9 to TRBJ1-2; D remains unclear. Germline CDR1 reads SEHNR; CDR2 reads FQNEAQ (reference sequence). The CDR3 runs 12 residues. Between the trimmed V and J ends, which lost 4 bases and 3 bases, there was a span of 6 bases. DNA for the CDR3: TGTGCCAGCAGCTCCGGAGACTATGGCTACACCTTC. Translation: CASSSGDYGYTF.

The CDR3 DNA reads TGTGCCAGCAGCCAAGTACGCGCGAACACCGGGGAGCTGTTTTTT. Its protein is CASSQVRANTGELFF. The chain is built from TRBV14 and TRBJ2-2; D is unresolved. From germline, CDR1 is SGHDN and CDR2 FVKESK. The CDR3 is 15 residues long. V lost 1 base to trimming and J lost 0 bases, with 6 bases between them.

This clone was recorded only once. J is TRBJ1-6 and V is TRBV5-6; 7 bases agree with TRBD1. The CDR3 sequence is 14 residues long. The V segment lost 4 bases and the J segment 5 bases; nucleotides outside the gene matches: 3. Germline assignment: CDR1 SGHDT and CDR2 YYEEEE. CDR3 DNA sequence: TGTGCCAGCAGCCTGACAGGGAATAATTCACCCCTCCACTTT. Encoded protein: CASSLTGNNSPLHF.

The CDR3 protein is CASNQDRAYGYTF. In DNA form, the CDR3 reads TGTGCCAGCAATCAAGACAGGGCCTATGGCTACACCTTC. The rearrangement links TRBV6-6 to TRBJ1-2; 7 bases are a match to TRBD1. V was clipped by 7 bases and J by 4 bases; unmatched bases: 6. The CDR3 contains 13 residues. From germline, CDR1 is MNHNY and CDR2 SVGAGI (reference sequence).

This clone was counted between two and nine times. The chain has TRBV5-4 and TRBJ1-1; TRBD1 aligns across 8 bases. V trimming: 5 bases; J trimming: 9 bases; junction bases outside the gene matches: 9. This CDR3 is built from 13 residues. Germline V gives CDR1 SGHNT, CDR2 YYREEE (reference sequence). As DNA, the CDR3 is TGTGCCAGCAGAGCCAGGGGGCAGGACCAAGCTTTCTTT. Translating it yields CASRARGQDQAFF.

The rearrangement joins TRBV6-6 to TRBJ1-2, with 9 bases identical to TRBD1. The germline CDR1 and CDR2 sequences are MNHNY and SVGAGI (reference sequence). V lost 0 bases and J lost 2; bases outside the gene matches: 1. CDR3 length equals 15 residues. CDR3 sequence: CASSYSGQGNYGYTF. For the CDR3, the DNA is TGTGCCAGCAGTTACTCGGGACAGGGAAACTATGGCTACACCTTC.

The CDR3 region is CASSRNRQGAKNIQYF. CDR3 DNA: TGTGCCAGCTCACGAAATCGTCAGGGGGCTAAAAACATTCAGTACTTC. The chain couples TRBV18 to TRBJ2-4; TRBD1 matches 8 bases. With 4 bases clipped from V and 4 bases from J, the junction kept 9 bases outside the gene matches. Germline V CDR1 and CDR2: KGHSH, LQKENI. This CDR3 is 16 amino acids long.

The V call is TRBV19, the J call TRBJ1-1, with D possibly TRBD1 on 6 matching bases. The V end lost 2 bases, the J end lost 7 bases, and 11 bases lay between the germline ends. Germline V CDR1 and CDR2: LNHDA, SQIVND (reference sequence). The CDR3 is made up of 13 amino acids. The CDR3 loop is CASSISGQNEAFF. DNA of the CDR3: TGTGCCAGTAGTATATCAGGACAGAATGAAGCTTTCTTT. The entire variable domain, with the rest obtained from reference TRBV19 and TRBJ1-1, is as follows: DGGITQSPKYLFRKEGQNVTLSCEQNLNHDAMYWYRQDPGQGLRLIYYSQIVNDFQKGDIAEGYSVSREKKESFPLTVTSAQKNPTAFYLCASSISGQNEAFFGQGTRLTVV.

The rearrangement links TRBV6-6 to TRBJ2-1; D possibly corresponds to TRBD1 (5 bases). CDR1 is MNHNY, CDR2 SVGAGI, per germline (reference sequence). Trimming pared 6 bases from V and 5 bases from J, leaving 17 bases between. The length of the CDR3 is 15 residues. CDR3 bases: TGTGCCAGCAGCTCCCAGGGCGGCCAAAACAATGAGCAGTTCTTC. Translation: CASSSQGGQNNEQFF.

V is TRBV5-1 and J is TRBJ2-5; 9 nucleotides line up with TRBD2. The CDR3 totals 15 residues. Germline V gives CDR1 SGHRS, CDR2 YFSETQ. The V gene end was trimmed by 1 base and the J gene end by 1 base; junction bases not matched to a gene: 2. The CDR3 DNA reads as TGCGCCAGCAGCTTGCTTAGCGGGGGCCAAGAGACCCAGTACTTC. It encodes CASSLLSGGQETQYF.

This chain connects TRBV30 to TRBJ1-6, with D possibly being TRBD1 (6 bases). Germline V gene lookup returns CDR1 GTSNPN and CDR2 SVGIG (reference sequence). The CDR3 has 10 amino acids. The CDR3 sequence: CAEGGPPLHF. CDR3 bases: TGTGCGGAGGGGGGGCCACCCCTCCACTTT.

V usage is TRBV29-1 and J usage is TRBJ2-6, with TRBD1 identical over 9 bases. In germline, CDR1 is SQVTM, CDR2 ANQGSEA. The CDR3 is 17 residues long. Unmatched junction bases numbered 9, after V lost 4 bases and J lost 2 bases. The CDR3 here is CSVGPDRGIAGANVLTF. CDR3 coding DNA: TGCAGCGTTGGGCCGGACAGGGGAATTGCTGGGGCCAACGTCCTGACTTTC. Full variable domain (rest looked up from reference TRBV29-1 and TRBJ2-6): SAVISQKPSRDICQRGTSLTIQCQVDSQVTMMFWYRQQPGQSLTLIATANQGSEATYESGFVIDKFPISRPNLTFSTLTVSNMSPEDSSIYLCSVGPDRGIAGANVLTFGAGSRLTVL.

In its sample, this clone was seen once. V usage is TRBV4-2 and J usage is TRBJ2-2, with D possibly matching TRBD1 (5 bases). Deletions cut 0 bases from V and 5 bases from J, with 7 bases between. The CDR3 loop spans 14 amino acids. Germline values: CDR1 LGHNA, CDR2 YNFKEQ. This CDR3 is CASSQEAGTGELFF. The CDR3 nucleotides are TGTGCCAGCAGCCAAGAGGCAGGGACCGGGGAGCTGTTTTTT.

The sample holds a few counts of this clone. This chain joins TRBV10-3 and TRBJ1-2, with a weak D call TRBD1 (5 bases). The CDR3 is 15 residues long. The germline V and J ends were trimmed by 6 bases and 4 bases, with 18 bases remaining between them. Germline values: CDR1 ENHRY, CDR2 SYGVKD. CDR3 nucleotide sequence: TGTGCCATCAGACCAACACTAGGGACGATCTATGGCTACACCTTC. Its protein product is CAIRPTLGTIYGYTF.

This clone was recorded only once. J is TRBJ2-7 and V is TRBV11-3, with D unresolved. The germline V gene encodes CDR1 SGHNT and CDR2 YENEEA. V lost 0 bases and J 3 bases, leaving 12 bases between the germline ends. The CDR3 is made up of 15 amino acids. CDR3 nucleotides: TGTGCCAGCAGCTTAGATTATCGGGCAGACTACGAGCAGTACTTC. Amino acids: CASSLDYRADYEQYF.

J is TRBJ2-4 and V is TRBV19; tentatively, D is TRBD1 or TRBD2 (5 bases each). Trimming stripped 2 bases from V and 6 bases from J, with 8 bases between. Germline V gene lookup returns CDR1 LNHDA and CDR2 SQIVND (reference sequence). The CDR3 is made up of 13 amino acids. The CDR3 nucleotides are TGTGCCAGTAGTATAAGGGACCTAAACATTCAGTACTTC. Amino acid sequence: CASSIRDLNIQYF.

The chain is built from TRBV6-6 and TRBJ1-2, with TRBD1 identical over 10 bases. Germline CDR1 is MNHNY and CDR2 is SVGAGI (reference sequence). The CDR3 loop spans 14 amino acids. Trimming at V came to 6 bases and at J to 3 bases, leaving 4 bases not matched to a gene. The CDR3 region is CASSLDRGDYGYTF. CDR3 nucleotide sequence: TGTGCCAGCAGCTTGGACAGGGGGGACTATGGCTACACCTTC.

Written as DNA, the CDR3 is TGTGCCAGCTCACCGACAGGGGCGAGATACGAGCAGTACTTC. As protein: CASSPTGARYEQYF. The chain combines TRBV18 with TRBJ2-7, with 8 nucleotides matching TRBD1. The CDR3 length is 14 residues. Trimming at V came to 3 bases and at J to 4 bases, leaving 5 bases not matched to a gene. Germline-derived CDR1 and CDR2 are KGHSH and LQKENI.

The chain couples TRBV14 to TRBJ2-5; D gene unclear. The ends were cut back, 4 bases at V and 5 bases at J, with 14 bases in the middle. Germline values: CDR1 SGHDN, CDR2 FVKESK. This CDR3 is built from 14 residues. The CDR3 DNA sequence: TGTGCCAGCAGCCCAAATTACCCCTGGGAGACCCAGTACTTC. Translated: CASSPNYPWETQYF. Together with reference TRBV14 and TRBJ2-5, the CDR3 gives the full variable domain: EAGVTQFPSHSVIEKGQTVTLRCDPISGHDNLYWYRRVMGKEIKFLLHFVKESKQDESGMPNNRFLAERTGGTYSTLKVQPAELEDSGVYFCASSPNYPWETQYFGPGTRLLVL.